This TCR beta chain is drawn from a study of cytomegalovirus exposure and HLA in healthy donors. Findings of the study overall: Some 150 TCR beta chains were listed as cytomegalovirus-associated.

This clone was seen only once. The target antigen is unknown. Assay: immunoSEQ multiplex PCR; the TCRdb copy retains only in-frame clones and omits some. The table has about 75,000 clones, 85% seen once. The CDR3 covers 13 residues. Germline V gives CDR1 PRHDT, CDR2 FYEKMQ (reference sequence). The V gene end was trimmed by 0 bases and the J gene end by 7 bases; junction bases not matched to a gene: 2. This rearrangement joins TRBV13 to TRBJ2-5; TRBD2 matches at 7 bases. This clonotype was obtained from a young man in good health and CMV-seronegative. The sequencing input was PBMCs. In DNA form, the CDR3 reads TGTGCCAGCAGCTTAGGCCGCGGGGGGACCCAGTACTTC. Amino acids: CASSLGRGGTQYF. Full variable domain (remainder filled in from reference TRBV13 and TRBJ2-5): AAGVIQSPRHLIKEKRETATLKCYPIPRHDTVYWYQQGPGQDPQFLISFYEKMQSDKGSIPDRFSAQQFSDYHSELNMSSLELGDSALYFCASSLGRGGTQYFGPGTRLLVL.